This T cell receptor (beta chain) was identified in a study of shared clonotypes between healthy human individuals. This clone showed up just a few times. What it recognizes is unknown. The germline CDR1 and CDR2 sequences are MDHEN and SYDVKM. The CDR3 loop spans 15 amino acids. Only Caucasian adults living in Nashville, Tennessee made up the donor group. Unsorted samples, those not sorted, used 75 million to 90 million PBMCs for genomic DNA. Study results and limitations: Sample collection involved blood only; tissue repertoires are likely different.

Libraries were prepared by immunoSEQ multiplex PCR; TCRdb keeps only in-frame clonotypes and omits some of them. The table lists some 490,000 clones, about 85% of them singletons. This rearrangement joins TRBV28 to TRBJ2-5, with 12 bases aligning to TRBD1. The DNA end favors TRBJ2-7, so the J call may be wrong. The TCR originated in a woman in her thirties or forties in good health. Some clones in this sample may be carry-over from other donors' samples. The sample was PBMCs. The CDR3 loop is CASSPGTGGQYEQYF. The DNA of the CDR3 is TGTGCCAGCAGTCCCGGGACAGGGGGCCAGTACGAGCAGTACTTC.